These 30 T cell receptor beta chains came from one sample sequenced in a study of T cell responses to AZD1222 COVID-19 vaccine. Sequenced by immunoSEQ multiplex PCR; TCRdb stores in-frame clones only, minus some. Among roughly 150,000 clones listed, about nine tenths were seen once. Sequenced here: peripheral blood, sampled on day 0 of AZD1222 vaccination. Every receptor here comes from an adult in good health.

J is TRBJ1-5 and V is TRBV3-1 (or the pseudogene TRBV3-2); D not resolved. The V gene lost 0 bases and the J gene lost 5 bases, with 5 bases spanning the gap. The germline V gene has CDR1 LGHDT and CDR2 YNNKEL (reference sequence). The CDR3 runs to 13 residues. The CDR3 is CASSQDRDQPQHF. The CDR3 bases are TGTGCCAGCAGCCAAGATCGAGATCAGCCCCAGCATTTT.

Notes on this clone: The junction departs from the called germline gene at one end, perhaps through a read error. V usage is TRBV7-7 and J usage is TRBJ2-5, with D unclear. The germline gives CDR1 SSHAT, CDR2 FNYEAQ (reference sequence). The CDR3 loop spans 12 amino acids. The CDR3 DNA reads as TGTGCTAGCAGCTTAGACGGGGAGACCCAGTACTTC. It translates to CASSLDGETQYF.

The chain joins TRBV7-9 to TRBJ1-4, with D possibly matching TRBD1 (5 bases). The CDR3 spans 16 residues. Germline V gives CDR1 SEHNR, CDR2 FQNEAQ (reference sequence). Trimming took 1 base from V and 4 from J, leaving 13 bases between them. The CDR3 sequence: CASSLEGRVDNEKLFF. The DNA for the CDR3 is TGTGCCAGCAGCTTAGAGGGGCGGGTCGATAATGAAAAACTGTTTTTT.

This chain links TRBV6-5 with TRBJ1-3; no clear D. This CDR3 spans 12 amino acids. CDR1 and CDR2 from the germline V gene are MNHEY and SVGAGI. The V end was cut by 6 bases, the J end by 0 bases, with 3 bases between. Here the CDR3 reads CASSRSGNTIYF. In DNA form, the CDR3 reads TGTGCCAGCAGCCGCTCTGGAAACACCATATATTTT.

The CDR3 DNA reads TGTGCCAGCAGTTACAGACCTGGGACAGCGTACGAAAAACTGTTTTTT. This sequence encodes CASSYRPGTAYEKLFF. The chain combines TRBV6-5 with TRBJ1-4, with TRBD1 matching over 7 bases. CDR3 length equals 16 residues. The junction had 11 bases not matched to a gene; V was cut back by 2 bases and J by 8 bases. Germline V gene sequence: CDR1 MNHEY, CDR2 SVGAGI.

The chain joins TRBV9 to TRBJ2-1; 16 bases fit TRBD2. The germline V gene has CDR1 SGDLS and CDR2 YYNGEE. The length of the CDR3 is 16 residues. Unmatched junction bases numbered 11, after V lost 4 bases and J lost 13 bases. In DNA form, the CDR3 reads TGTGCCAGCAGCCCGGGACTAGCGGGAGGGCATCCCCCCCAGTTCTTC. Translating it yields CASSPGLAGGHPPQFF.

The chain carries TRBV5-4 and TRBJ1-2; 9 nucleotides line up with TRBD1. Trimming took 2 bases from V and 8 from J; bases not matched to a gene: 13. The germline V gene has CDR1 SGHNT and CDR2 YYREEE (reference sequence). This CDR3 has 16 amino acids. In DNA form, the CDR3 reads TGTGCCAGCAGCTTAGAATTTAGGGACAGGGAGTCCGGCTACACCTTC. Its protein product is CASSLEFRDRESGYTF.

The rearrangement links TRBV7-9 to TRBJ1-1; D call uncertain. Germline V gene sequence: CDR1 SEHNR, CDR2 FQNEAQ (reference sequence). The CDR3 is made up of 14 amino acids. Trimming left V 6 bases short and J 2 bases short, with 13 bases between. The CDR3 DNA follows: TGTGCCAGCAGACGTGAAAGGGTTAACACTGAAGCTTTCTTT. This gives the protein CASRRERVNTEAFF.

The chain has TRBV28 and TRBJ1-2; D unresolved. Trimming left V 5 bases short and J 2 bases short, with 3 bases between. This CDR3 is 11 amino acids long. Looked up from germline, CDR1 is MDHEN and CDR2 is SYDVKM. The CDR3 coding sequence is TGTGCCAGCAGTCCCAACTATGGCTACACCTTC. It specifies CASSPNYGYTF.

This clone occurred once. V usage is TRBV7-9 and J usage is TRBJ2-1; D remains unclear. Germline CDR1 is SEHNR and CDR2 is FQNEAQ (reference sequence). This CDR3 spans 15 amino acids. Trimming took 5 bases from V and 6 from J, leaving 17 bases between them. The CDR3 spells CASSPAIPRVNEQFF. As DNA, the CDR3 is TGTGCCAGCAGCCCCGCTATCCCCCGAGTCAATGAGCAGTTCTTC.

The chain joins TRBV7-9 to TRBJ2-1; 14 bases are a match to TRBD2. The CDR3 has 16 residues. CDR1 SEHNR and CDR2 FQNEAQ come from the germline V gene (reference sequence). V dropped 4 bases and J dropped 9; count of bases not matched to a gene: 8. The CDR3 region has the DNA TGTGCCAGCAGCTCAATTCCGGGACTAGCGGGAGTTGAGCAGTTCTTC. This gives the protein CASSSIPGLAGVEQFF. Full variable domain (remainder filled in from reference TRBV7-9 and TRBJ2-1): DTGVSQNPRHKITKRGQNVTFRCDPISEHNRLYWYRQTLGQGPEFLTYFQNEAQLEKSRLLSDRFSAERPKGSFSTLEIQRTEQGDSAMYLCASSSIPGLAGVEQFFGPGTRLTVL.

This chain joins TRBV5-6 and TRBJ1-1; TRBD1 is a possible D gene (5 bases). Germline V gene lookup returns CDR1 SGHDT and CDR2 YYEEEE. Trimming left V 4 bases short and J 3 bases short, with 13 bases between. The CDR3 is 14 amino acids. The CDR3 is CASSGSWGDTEAFF. Here the CDR3 DNA reads TGTGCCAGCAGCGGATCTTGGGGGGACACTGAAGCTTTCTTT.

In the case of this clone: Its ends do not fully match the called genes, so a read error is possible. This rearrangement joins TRBV6-1 to TRBJ2-1; maybe TRBD2 (5 bases). This CDR3 has 16 residues. Germline CDR1 reads MNHNS; CDR2 reads SASEGT. The DNA of the CDR3 is TGTGCCAGCAGAGAAGGTACCCGGGGTCAACACAATGAGCAGTTCTTC. Translating it yields CASREGTRGQHNEQFF.

V usage is TRBV12-3 or TRBV12-4 and J usage is TRBJ1-4; perhaps TRBD1 as D (6 bases). Trimming removed 6 bases from V and 8 bases from J, with 13 bases in between. This CDR3 contains 13 residues. The CDR3 loop is CASRATGSEKLFF. The CDR3 DNA follows: TGTGCCAGCAGGGCGACAGGTTCGGAAAAACTGTTTTTT.

This chain links TRBV7-6 with TRBJ1-1, with 8 nucleotides matching TRBD1. Germline values: CDR1 SGHVS, CDR2 FNYEAQ. This CDR3 is built from 15 residues. J was trimmed by 5 bases and V by 5 bases; bases with no gene match: 10. CDR3 coding DNA: TGTGCCAGCAGCCCTCGACAGGGGAGGAAGACTGAAGCTTTCTTT. This codes for CASSPRQGRKTEAFF.

The chain is built from TRBV19 and TRBJ2-1; 7 bases align to TRBD2. The CDR3 consists of 16 residues. Trimming cost V 3 bases and J 3 bases; bases outside gene matches: 8. Germline loops: CDR1 LNHDA, CDR2 SQIVND (reference sequence). The CDR3, as DNA: TGTGCCAGTAGTATTCGTAGCGGGCGACACTACAATGAGCAGTTCTTC. Its translation is CASSIRSGRHYNEQFF.

The V and J genes are TRBV6-5 and TRBJ1-2; D is perhaps TRBD1 (6 bases). Trimming took off 2 bases at V and 2 bases at J, with 15 bases between the two ends. The CDR3 is 16 amino acids. Germline assignment: CDR1 MNHEY and CDR2 SVGAGI. CDR3 DNA: TGTGCCAGCAGTTACCTCGAGACAGGATTAAACTATGGCTACACCTTC. This encodes CASSYLETGLNYGYTF.

The chain joins TRBV18 to TRBJ1-1, with D hard to call. This CDR3 spans 12 amino acids. V lost 6 bases, J lost 6 bases, and 11 bases lay in between. Germline CDR1 reads KGHSH; CDR2 reads LQKENI. CDR3 coding DNA: TGTGCCAGCTCCGTCACGGGCCCTGAAGCTTTCTTT. Translation gives CASSVTGPEAFF.

This chain connects TRBV6-5 to TRBJ2-3; D is unresolved. The germline V and J ends were trimmed by 5 bases and 5 bases, with 11 bases remaining between them. Germline CDR1 and CDR2: MNHEY and SVGAGI. This CDR3 contains 13 residues. CDR3 in DNA: TGTGCCAGCAGTACGAACAACGTAGATACGCAGTATTTT. Translation: CASSTNNVDTQYF.

This clone showed up just once. The CDR3 here is CATSDPARDGPKNTEAFF. CDR3 bases: TGTGCCACCAGTGATCCGGCGAGGGACGGACCAAAGAACACTGAAGCTTTCTTT. The gene calls are TRBV24-1 and TRBJ1-1, with D tentatively TRBD1 (5 bases). This CDR3 comprises 18 residues. The V end lost 3 bases, the J end lost 1 base, and 20 bases lay between the germline ends. Germline CDR1 KGHDR, CDR2 SFDVKD.

The V gene is TRBV2, the J gene TRBJ1-5; D is possibly TRBD1 (6 bases). Between the trimmed V and J ends, which lost 6 bases and 7 bases, there was a span of 25 bases. CDR3 size: 17 residues. The V gene's germline CDR1 is SNHLY and CDR2 FYNNEI. CDR3 sequence: CASSPTGSALRGQPQHF. The CDR3 coding sequence is TGTGCCAGCAGCCCCACAGGGTCCGCCCTGAGGGGGCAGCCCCAGCATTTT.

The chain recombines TRBV5-4 with TRBJ2-7; 8 bases line up with TRBD1. This CDR3 contains 14 residues. V shed 1 base, J shed 7 bases, and the junction held 7 bases outside the gene matches. Germline V gives CDR1 SGHNT, CDR2 YYREEE (reference sequence). For the CDR3, the DNA is TGTGCCAGCAGCTTGTGGCAGGGGGCGCGAGAGCAGTACTTC. The encoded protein is CASSLWQGAREQYF.

The rearrangement uses TRBV5-1 and TRBJ2-7, with unresolved D. Looked up from germline, CDR1 is SGHRS and CDR2 is YFSETQ. This CDR3 region has 17 residues. V was shortened by 4 bases and J by 1 base, with 21 bases between the two germline ends. As DNA, the CDR3 is TGCGCCAGCAGCAGGATGCTTCAGGAGACCTCATCCTACGAGCAGTACTTC. This sequence encodes CASSRMLQETSSYEQYF.

J is TRBJ2-7 and V is TRBV6-4; 9 bases are a match to TRBD2. Trimming removed 5 bases from V and 2 bases from J; junction bases left unmatched: 7. Per the germline V gene, CDR1 is MRHNA and CDR2 is SNTAGT. The CDR3 has 15 residues. The CDR3 here is CASSLPSGEAYEQYF. CDR3 in DNA: TGTGCCAGCAGTTTGCCTAGCGGGGAAGCCTACGAGCAGTACTTC.

The CDR3, as DNA: TGTGCCAGCAGCTCAACCATGTCCGGTGACCAGTTCTTC. The encoded protein is CASSSTMSGDQFF. The chain links TRBV7-2 to TRBJ2-1; D remains unclear. From germline, CDR1 is SGHTA and CDR2 FQGNSA. V was pared by 4 bases and J by 13 bases, with 17 bases between. The CDR3 spans 13 residues.

This chain uses TRBV6-4 with TRBJ1-3; maybe TRBD1 (5 bases). The CDR3 is made up of 17 amino acids. The germline V gene has CDR1 MRHNA and CDR2 SNTAGT. Trimming shortened V by 3 bases and J by 0 bases, and 15 bases separated the two germline ends. CDR3 in amino acids: CASSDTGTASSGNTIYF. CDR3 nucleotide sequence: TGTGCCAGCAGTGATACCGGGACGGCAAGCTCTGGAAACACCATATATTTT.

This clone was seen only once. The CDR3 DNA reads TGTGCCAGCAGCCCTCCACCCGGGGGGGAACCTGATCAGCCCCAGCATTTT. Its protein product is CASSPPPGGEPDQPQHF. The V call is TRBV7-9, the J call TRBJ1-5; weak D call: TRBD1 (5 bases). CDR1 is SEHNR and CDR2 is FQNEAQ in the germline V gene (reference sequence). This CDR3 contains 17 residues. The V end was cut by 5 bases, the J end by 5 bases, with 22 bases between.

The chain is built from TRBV2 and TRBJ2-7; TRBD2 might be the D (6 bases). Germline CDR1 SNHLY, CDR2 FYNNEI. The CDR3 loop spans 14 amino acids. The ends were cut back, 5 bases at V and 2 bases at J, with 13 bases in the middle. The CDR3 region has the DNA TGTGCCAGCAGTCGCGGGACTTACCCCTACGAGCAGTACTTC. This translates into CASSRGTYPYEQYF.

The V and J genes are TRBV3-1 (or the pseudogene TRBV3-2) and TRBJ2-7; D is uncertain. Trimming stripped 1 base from V and 5 bases from J, with 12 bases between. Looked up from germline, CDR1 is LGHDT and CDR2 is YNNKEL (reference sequence). The CDR3 runs to 14 residues. CDR3 DNA sequence: TGTGCCAGCAGCCAAGCTGTAACCCGAAACGAGCAGTACTTC. Protein product: CASSQAVTRNEQYF.

The chain recombines TRBV29-1 with TRBJ1-1; D unclear. CDR1 and CDR2 from the germline V gene are SQVTM and ANQGSEA. CDR3 size: 12 residues. The V and J ends lost 4 bases and 1 base respectively, with 7 bases between them. The CDR3, as DNA: TGCAGCGTTGGTAGCCCGAACACTGAAGCTTTCTTT. The encoded protein is CSVGSPNTEAFF.